What follows describes a single TCR beta chain. Profiled with immunoSEQ multiplex PCR; TCRdb holds only in-frame clones, not every one. The sample consists of 50,000 to 65,000 clones, around 74% of them appearing once. The data are from a study of blood T cell repertoires in COVID-19. The overall study: PBMCs, B-cell-depleted T cells, or T cells were the source of the cDNA or gDNA that made up the material.

The CDR3 consists of 13 residues. V lost 2 bases and J 6 bases, leaving 12 bases between the germline ends. Germline CDR1 SGDLS, CDR2 YYNGEE. This sequence originates from a woman in her 50s with active or convalescent COVID-19. Source material: peripheral blood. The chain uses TRBV9 and TRBJ2-7, with D possibly being TRBD2 (5 bases). CDR3 protein: CASSVEIRGEQYF. The CDR3 DNA is TGTGCCAGCAGCGTGGAGATCCGGGGCGAGCAGTACTTC.